The 17 T cell receptor beta chains below come from one sample, sequenced in a study of T-cell reconstitution after alpha-beta-depleted transplantation in children. Unique molecular identifiers were used in preparing the TCRbeta library. MiXCR was run by TCRdb on the PCR reads, yielding one entry per CDR3 protein. The table shows 90,000 to 100,000 distinct CDR3 sequences, with over 9% occurring only once. The specimen comprised PBMCs from the stem cell graft donor, sampled from the stem cell graft. Source of these receptors: a human donor who donated a stem cell graft to a child with inherited bone marrow failure.

The J gene is TRBJ2-3, the V gene TRBV9; the match to TRBD1 covers 7 bases. The germline CDR1 and CDR2 sequences are SGDLS and YYNGEE. V trimming: 2 bases; J trimming: 5 bases; junction bases outside the gene matches: 5. This CDR3 region has 14 residues. The CDR3 coding sequence is TGTGCCAGCAGCGTCGACAGGGCGGGAGATACGCAGTATTTT. The encoded protein is CASSVDRAGDTQYF.

This clonotype showed up many times. CDR3 nucleotides: TGCGCCAGCAGCTTGGAAGACAGGGGGCGGTATGGCTACACCTTC. Translating gives CASSLEDRGRYGYTF. V is TRBV5-1 and J is TRBJ1-2, with 10 bases fitting TRBD1. CDR1 and CDR2 from the germline V gene are SGHRS and YFSETQ. Trimming removed 0 bases from V and 5 bases from J; junction bases left unmatched: 4. The CDR3 sequence is 15 residues long.

This clonotype was detected many times. The chain recombines TRBV5-1 with TRBJ1-1; TRBD1 aligns across 11 bases. Per germline, CDR1 SGHRS and CDR2 YFSETQ. The CDR3 spans 18 residues. J lost 1 base, V lost 2 bases, and 10 bases had no gene match. The CDR3 loop reads CASSFGTGGSEWNTEAFF. CDR3 DNA: TGCGCCAGCAGCTTTGGGACAGGGGGAAGTGAATGGAACACTGAAGCTTTCTTT.

This clonotype was counted many times. The genes are TRBV29-1 and TRBJ1-1, with 8 bases matching TRBD1. Germline lookup yields CDR1 SQVTM and CDR2 ANQGSEA. The CDR3 is 14 amino acids. V was pared by 3 bases and J by 5 bases, with 8 bases of the junction left unmatched. In nucleotides, the CDR3 is TGCAGCGTTGAGGACAGGGTATCGGGGACTGAAGCTTTCTTT. Encoded protein: CSVEDRVSGTEAFF.

This chain connects TRBV5-4 to TRBJ2-1; D unclear. This CDR3 contains 13 residues. Trimming took off 2 bases at V and 9 bases at J, with 12 bases between the two ends. The germline gives CDR1 SGHNT, CDR2 YYREEE (reference sequence). The chain's CDR3 is CASSFPIRGEQFF. The CDR3, as DNA: TGTGCCAGCAGCTTCCCTATACGAGGTGAGCAGTTCTTC.

The chain couples TRBV27 to TRBJ2-7; a possible D gene is TRBD1 (5 bases). Deletions cut 6 bases from V and 2 bases from J, with 11 bases between. Germline V gene sequence: CDR1 MNHEY, CDR2 SMNVEV (reference sequence). There are 13 residues in the CDR3. The CDR3 reads CASSTGPAYEQYF. The CDR3 DNA sequence: TGTGCCAGCAGCACAGGTCCCGCCTACGAGCAGTACTTC.

In its sample, this clonotype was seen many times. The chain employs TRBV20-1 and TRBJ2-7; D call uncertain. CDR3 length equals 14 residues. V was trimmed by 3 bases and J by 2 bases, leaving 14 bases between them. The germline gives CDR1 DFQATT, CDR2 SNEGSKA (reference sequence). CDR3 sequence: CSASQGPVAYEQYF. The CDR3 nucleotides are TGCAGTGCTAGCCAAGGACCGGTGGCCTACGAGCAGTACTTC.

The table lists this clonotype with many counts. The rearrangement joins TRBV29-1 to TRBJ1-2, with D unclear. CDR3 length: 11 amino acids. From germline, CDR1 is SQVTM and CDR2 ANQGSEA. The V gene lost 3 bases and the J gene lost 7 bases, with 9 bases spanning the gap. The CDR3 reads CSVDRRGGYTF. CDR3 nucleotides: TGCAGCGTTGACCGGCGGGGTGGCTACACCTTC.

This clonotype was found many times. For the CDR3, the DNA is TGTGCCAGCAGCTCTAGAGCCGATACAGGGAATCAGCCCCAGCATTTT. It is translated as CASSSRADTGNQPQHF. The genes are TRBV5-5 and TRBJ1-5; possibly TRBD1 for D (6 bases). Germline V CDR1 and CDR2: SGHKS, YYEKEE (reference sequence). This CDR3 contains 16 residues. V gave up 3 bases and J gave up 4 bases, with 17 bases separating them.

This clonotype occurred many times. This chain joins TRBV7-2 and TRBJ1-5, with D possibly being TRBD1 (5 bases). Trimming left V 6 bases short and J 3 bases short, with 9 bases between. This CDR3 is 13 amino acids long. Germline CDR1 and CDR2: SGHTA and FQGNSA. CDR3: CASSDSYNQPQHF. The CDR3 nucleotides are TGTGCCAGCAGTGACAGCTACAATCAGCCCCAGCATTTT.

This rearrangement joins TRBV11-1 to TRBJ2-1; 10 bases agree with TRBD2. This CDR3 is 13 amino acids long. Germline V CDR1 and CDR2: SGHAT, FQDESV (reference sequence). Unmatched junction bases numbered 9, after V lost 5 bases and J lost 14 bases. The CDR3 DNA reads as TGTGCCAGCAGCCGTTGGACTAGCGGCAATGAGTTCTTC. Translation gives CASSRWTSGNEFF.

This clonotype was observed at least ten times. The chain couples TRBV7-2 to TRBJ1-1, with 7 bases aligning to TRBD1. V was clipped by 3 bases and J by 3 bases; unmatched bases: 4. Per the germline V gene, CDR1 is SGHTA and CDR2 is FQGNSA. The CDR3 has 14 residues. CDR3 nucleotide sequence: TGTGCCAGCAGCTTCCAGGGGGGAGACACTGAAGCTTTCTTT. It codes for CASSFQGGDTEAFF.

This clonotype was counted ten times or more. This chain links TRBV20-1 with TRBJ2-2; D is unclear. V lost 3 bases and J 4 bases, leaving 6 bases between the germline ends. Germline loops: CDR1 DFQATT, CDR2 SNEGSKA (reference sequence). This CDR3 region has 12 residues. The CDR3 region has the DNA TGCAGTGCTAGTCCCCCCACCGGGGAGCTGTTTTTT. Translated, it gives CSASPPTGELFF.

This clonotype was observed at least ten times. V is TRBV7-2 and J is TRBJ2-1; D ambiguous. V lost 0 bases and J lost 5, with 11 bases in between. The CDR3 consists of 15 residues. Germline lookup yields CDR1 SGHTA and CDR2 FQGNSA. CDR3 region: CASSLARLIDNEQFF. DNA of the CDR3: TGTGCCAGCAGCTTAGCACGGCTTATTGACAATGAGCAGTTCTTC.

CDR3 nucleotides: TGTGCCAGCAGCCAAGACAGGGGTTACAATCAGCCCCAGCATTTT. This encodes CASSQDRGYNQPQHF. The V and J genes are TRBV3-1 and TRBJ1-5, with D tentatively TRBD1 (6 bases). Per germline, CDR1 LGHDT and CDR2 YNNKEL (reference sequence). The V end lost 0 bases, the J end lost 3 bases, and 9 bases lay between the germline ends. The CDR3 runs 15 residues. The variable domain in full, with the rest retrieved from reference TRBV3-1 and TRBJ1-5, is DTAVSQTPKYLVTQMGNDKSIKCEQNLGHDTMYWYKQDSKKFLKIMFSYNNKELIINETVPNRFSPKSPDKAHLNLHINSLELGDSAVYFCASSQDRGYNQPQHFGDGTRLSIL.

This clonotype was detected a few times. This sequence joins TRBV7-9 and TRBJ2-7, with D perhaps matching TRBD2 (5 bases). V lost 11 bases to trimming and J lost 0 bases, with 14 bases between them. This CDR3 has 13 residues. Germline loops: CDR1 SEHNR, CDR2 FQNEAQ (reference sequence). DNA of the CDR3: TGTGCCGGCGAGGCTAGCAACTCCTACGAGCAGTACTTC. Protein sequence: CAGEASNSYEQYF.

The V and J genes are TRBV30 and TRBJ1-5, with D possibly being TRBD1 (6 bases). Trimming took 0 bases from V and 5 from J, leaving 14 bases between them. There are 15 residues in the CDR3. Per germline, CDR1 GTSNPN and CDR2 SVGIG (reference sequence). Here the CDR3 DNA reads TGTGCCTGGAGTGTACGCGGGACATTGGATCAGCCCCAGCATTTT. Translation: CAWSVRGTLDQPQHF. The full variable domain, completed using reference TRBV30 and TRBJ1-5, is SQTIHQWPATLVQPVGSPLSLECTVEGTSNPNLYWYRQAAGRGLQLLFYSVGIGQISSEVPQNLSASRPQDRQFILSSKKLLLSDSGFYLCAWSVRGTLDQPQHFGDGTRLSIL.